Listed below are T cell receptor beta chains from one sample, sequenced in a study of cytotoxic CD8 clonotypes in ibrutinib-treated CLL. Generated by immunoSEQ multiplex PCR, the TCRdb table keeps only in-frame clones and is missing some. Of about 300,000 clones in the sample, 67% were seen once. Sequences were derived from PBMCs, sampled after 36 months of ibrutinib treatment. The receptors were gathered from a human donor with chronic lymphocytic leukemia. The conserved cysteine and the conserved F or W are not part of the CDR3 here.

J gene,V gene,CDR3 protein
TRBJ2-3,TRBV19,ASSMRGSNTQY
TRBJ2-7,TRBV28,ASSSGASEQY
TRBJ1-2,TRBV5-1,ASSINRGGFEYGYT
TRBJ2-7,TRBV7-9,ASSSSGATYEQY
TRBJ1-1,TRBV27,ASSSVGTEAF
TRBJ1-4,TRBV5-1,ASSFRQTNEKLF
TRBJ1-2,TRBV6-5,ASSARDRAYGYT
TRBJ2-3,TRBV25-1,ASSDIAGDADTQY
TRBJ2-7,TRBV7-7,ASSTRTGREQY
TRBJ2-7,TRBV5-1,ASSLGAGGILDEQY
TRBJ2-3,TRBV29-1,SVPRDSTDTQY
TRBJ2-3,TRBV29-1,SPHPETDTQY
TRBJ1-1,TRBV9,ASSARQGRVGTEAF
TRBJ2-1,TRBV18,ASSPIGTRGVNEQF
TRBJ2-3,TRBV2,ASSETGLWDTQY
TRBJ2-5,TRBV7-3,ASSSGTSGGPQETQY
TRBJ2-7,TRBV7-9,ASSNAGEGDYEQY
TRBJ2-1,TRBV7-3,ASSLLAGYNEQF
TRBJ1-2,TRBV29-1,SVEEGTGGRNGYT
TRBJ2-2,TRBV5-1,ASSGRDRNTGELF
TRBJ1-5,TRBV6-4,ASSEGIGQPQH
TRBJ2-3,TRBV6-5,ASSRTSGHTDTQY
TRBJ1-3,TRBV9,ASSDPRRGSGNTIY
TRBJ2-1,TRBV6-6,ASSYDHGGAGEQF
TRBJ1-1,TRBV6-4,ASRDSENTEAF
TRBJ2-7,TRBV7-8,ASSPGSYEQY
TRBJ2-7,TRBV18,ASSSGQGPY
TRBJ2-4,TRBV28,ASSPRPSIIAKNIQY
TRBJ1-2,TRBV6-6,ASSYRGEVNYGYT
TRBJ2-6,TRBV10-3,AISSGGSGANVLT
TRBJ2-2,TRBV7-6,ASSLTGNTGELF
TRBJ2-3,TRBV7-2,ASSPWGYTDTQY
TRBJ1-1,TRBV28,ASSIKGAGTEAF
TRBJ2-3,TRBV4-1,ASSQIGAGRDTQY
TRBJ2-1,TRBV7-9,ASSLAVVTRHNEQF
TRBJ2-1,TRBV2,ASLGGSYNEQF
TRBJ2-6,TRBV10-3,AISEPDSYSGANVLT
TRBJ1-2,TRBV2,ASSELAGYGYT
TRBJ2-1,TRBV10-2,ASMLRDSEQF
TRBJ2-5,TRBV5-1,ASSPTFTETQY
TRBJ1-4,TRBV10-1,ASSVSTNEKLF
TRBJ1-2,TRBV27,ASNTRMGQSYGYT
TRBJ1-4,TRBV19,ASSMRYSTSEKLF
TRBJ1-5,TRBV5-1,ASSFFQSPAGGNQPQH
TRBJ2-2,TRBV29-1,SVAGSGENTGELF
TRBJ2-6,TRBV13,ASRDRGSGANVLT
TRBJ2-1,TRBV5-1,ASSLVQGGNEQF
TRBJ2-3,TRBV11-3,ASSPGTSGGADTQY
TRBJ2-1,TRBV11-2,ASSLIAAGLGNEQF
TRBJ1-2,TRBV9,ASTQGINYGYT
TRBJ1-3,TRBV6-5,ASQTAFGNTIY
TRBJ2-1,TRBV6-5,ASSYSPQGNEQF
TRBJ2-1,TRBV9,ASSVTSGFGDEQF
TRBJ1-1,TRBV5-1,ASRVLGTGILGEAF